What follows are 10 T cell receptor beta chains derived from one specimen sequenced in a study of OX40 agonist ivuxolimab in advanced cancers. Produced via immunoSEQ multiplex PCR; TCRdb's table is partial and in-frame only. The sample includes around 77,000 clones, 85% to 90% seen only once; the top ten take around 2.6%. Sequences were derived from CD4+ or CD8+ T cells sorted from blood, sampled in a trial of the OX40 agonist ivuxolimab. Every receptor here comes from an adult with an advanced solid tumor such as melanoma, head and neck, liver or kidney cancer.

The CDR3 loop reads CASSEGWTGPSGNTIYF. The CDR3 region has the DNA TGTGCCAGCAGTGAAGGATGGACAGGCCCCTCTGGAAACACCATATATTTT. The V gene is TRBV6-1, the J gene TRBJ1-3; 7 nucleotides agree with TRBD1. CDR3 size: 17 residues. The V gene end was trimmed by 1 base and the J gene end by 0 bases; junction bases not matched to a gene: 6. The germline V gene has CDR1 MNHNS and CDR2 SASEGT.

V usage is TRBV2 and J usage is TRBJ2-7; the match to TRBD2 covers 10 bases. The V gene end was trimmed by 4 bases and the J gene end by 0 bases; junction bases not matched to a gene: 6. CDR1 and CDR2 (germline): SNHLY, FYNNEI. The CDR3 is made up of 16 amino acids. For the CDR3, the DNA is TGTGCCAGCAGTGGACTAGCGGGTGGTAGCTCCTACGAGCAGTACTTC. It codes for CASSGLAGGSSYEQYF.

This clone has just a few counts. The rearrangement uses TRBV7-2 and TRBJ1-1, with D perhaps TRBD1 (6 bases). V was clipped by 7 bases and J by 0 bases, with 12 bases between them. Germline assignment: CDR1 SGHTA and CDR2 FQGNSA. The CDR3 has 14 residues. CDR3 sequence (DNA): TGTGCCAGCACCGGACAGCCCATGAACACTGAAGCTTTCTTT. Translated, it gives CASTGQPMNTEAFF.

The rearrangement joins TRBV29-1 to TRBJ1-2; no reliable D call. With 6 bases removed from V and 7 bases from J, the gap between germline ends came to 9 bases. The CDR3 runs 10 residues. Germline-derived CDR1 and CDR2 are SQVTM and ANQGSEA. For the CDR3, the DNA is TGCAGCGTGCTAGCGGGTGGCTACACCTTC. Translated, it gives CSVLAGGYTF. The variable domain in full, completed from reference TRBV29-1 and TRBJ1-2, reads SAVISQKPSRDICQRGTSLTIQCQVDSQVTMMFWYRQQPGQSLTLIATANQGSEATYESGFVIDKFPISRPNLTFSTLTVSNMSPEDSSIYLCSVLAGGYTFGSGTRLTVV.

The chain carries TRBV5-5 and TRBJ1-2; unclear D gene. V was cut by 1 base and J by 4 bases, with 8 bases left in between. Germline V lookup: CDR1 SGHKS, CDR2 YYEKEE (reference sequence). The CDR3 runs to 13 residues. In DNA, the CDR3 is TGTGCCAGCAGCTTGACGGGCCCCTATGGCTACACCTTC. It codes for CASSLTGPYGYTF.

The chain joins TRBV25-1 to TRBJ1-3; perhaps TRBD1 as D (5 bases). Trimming took off 5 bases at V and 2 bases at J, with 16 bases between the two ends. CDR1 and CDR2 (germline): MGHDK, SYGVNS. The CDR3 length is 16 residues. The CDR3 nucleotides read TGTGCCAGCAGTAGTCTGCAGGGAACGGCTGGAAACACCATATATTTT. Its translation is CASSSLQGTAGNTIYF. The complete variable domain, with remaining parts taken from reference TRBV25-1 and TRBJ1-3, reads EADIYQTPRYLVIGTGKKITLECSQTMGHDKMYWYQQDPGMELHLIHYSYGVNSTEKGDLSSESTVSRIRTEHFPLTLESARPSHTSQYLCASSSLQGTAGNTIYFGEGSWLTVV.

J is TRBJ1-1 and V is TRBV9, with a possible D match to TRBD1 (5 bases). The CDR3 sequence is 15 residues long. Per germline, CDR1 SGDLS and CDR2 YYNGEE. The V gene lost 5 bases and the J gene lost 1 base, with 15 bases spanning the gap. The CDR3 spells CASSSQSGGNTEAFF. The CDR3 bases are TGTGCCAGCAGTTCCCAGAGCGGGGGGAACACTGAAGCTTTCTTT.

The CDR3 sequence: CASSDRTGHEKLFF. The CDR3 nucleotides read TGTGCCAGCAGTGATCGAACGGGACATGAAAAACTGTTTTTT. This rearrangement joins TRBV2 to TRBJ1-4; D might be TRBD1 (5 bases). The CDR3 totals 14 residues. The germline gives CDR1 SNHLY, CDR2 FYNNEI. V dropped 3 bases and J dropped 6 bases, with 11 bases sitting between them.

The CDR3 DNA sequence: TGTGCCAGCAGCTGGGGCCCAGGGGCTGGGGCAGATACGCAGTATTTT. It translates to CASSWGPGAGADTQYF. The chain couples TRBV5-5 to TRBJ2-3, with D perhaps TRBD1 (6 bases). The germline V and J ends were trimmed by 3 bases and 4 bases, with 18 bases remaining between them. The CDR3 loop spans 16 amino acids. Germline lookup yields CDR1 SGHKS and CDR2 YYEKEE (reference sequence).

This chain uses TRBV6-1 with TRBJ1-5; D remains ambiguous. The CDR3 extends over 14 amino acids. Germline CDR1 is MNHNS and CDR2 is SASEGT. Trimming left V 7 bases short and J 4 bases short, with 14 bases between. Here the CDR3 DNA reads TGTGCCAGCACCTATTTGGGCCTTAATCAGCCCCAGCATTTT. Translated: CASTYLGLNQPQHF.